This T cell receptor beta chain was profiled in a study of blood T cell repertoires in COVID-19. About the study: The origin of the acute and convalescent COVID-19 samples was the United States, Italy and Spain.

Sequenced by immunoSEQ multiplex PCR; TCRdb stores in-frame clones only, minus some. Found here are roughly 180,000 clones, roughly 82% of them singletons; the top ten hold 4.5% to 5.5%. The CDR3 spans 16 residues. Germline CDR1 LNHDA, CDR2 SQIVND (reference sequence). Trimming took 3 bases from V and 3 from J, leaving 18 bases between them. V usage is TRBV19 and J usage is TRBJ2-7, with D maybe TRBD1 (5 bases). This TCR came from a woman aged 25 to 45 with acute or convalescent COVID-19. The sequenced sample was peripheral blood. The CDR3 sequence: CASSIQGTTPNYEQYF. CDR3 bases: TGTGCCAGTAGTATCCAGGGAACTACGCCTAACTACGAGCAGTACTTC.